This T cell receptor (beta chain) was profiled in a study of breast tumors, draining lymph nodes, adjacent tissues (dated by TCRdb to about 2016). Regarding the study in general: TCR beta repertoires were compared across tumor, adjacent nontumor tissue and axillary lymph nodes obtained from breast cancer patients. In human breast cancer, the study set out to evaluate how tumor, surrounding tissue and draining lymph node repertoires relate to one another and whether T cells may move between these sites. Overall study results and their limits: In luminal-like breast cancer, tumor and nontumor tissue repertoires resembled each other significantly more than in basal-like breast cancer. A scenario in which most tumor T cells derive from the lymph node and then expand within tumor tissue was judged to be consistent with the data. Rather than being directly demonstrated, the conclusion that tumor T cells originate in lymph nodes was presented as consistent with a hypothesis. Tumor T-cell repertoires showed less diversity than lymph node repertoires and more diversity than nontumor tissue repertoires, and tumor T-cell repertoires showed preferential V and J gene usage.

The lymph node samples were taken from the axillary draining lymph nodes of breast cancer patients. This clonotype was seen a single time. Its recognized antigen is unknown. No base quality information exists; no much larger clone differs at one position. One read alone is a weak basis. The sequencing machine was an Illumina HiSeq 2000. TCR beta chain libraries were generated by multiplex PCR amplification. High-throughput sequencing was used to analyze the amplified TCR beta chain products. The public reads were reprocessed in TCRdb via fastp at Q25 and MiXCR, keeping in-frame beta chains. When rows share a CDR3 protein, they turn into one entry using the most common DNA and genes. The sample data list about 230,000 distinct CDR3 sequences, and approximately 31% of these were observed just once. The top ten clonotypes cover more than 1.3% of the sample. From its cysteine to its phenylalanine, the CDR3 spans 15 amino acids. Only the CDR3 DNA stays, 45 bases, in frame from base 1. V ends up 5 bases short and J 6 bases short, with an unmatched junction base count of 9. According to the germline V gene, CDR1 reads SGHTA and CDR2 reads FQGNSA.

The rearranged segments are TRBV7-2 and TRBJ1-4, and 7 bases in between align with TRBD1. Sequenced: axillary lymph node tissue. The TCR originated in a female donor with breast cancer. Some clones in this sample may be carry-over from other donors' samples. CDR3 region: CASSLRGQGYEKLFF. The nucleotide sequence reads TGTGCCAGCAGCCTTAGGGGGCAGGGGTATGAAAAACTGTTTTTT. With the portions outside the CDR3 filled from the reference TRBV7-2 and TRBJ1-4 genes, the complete variable region becomes GAGVSQSPSNKVTEKGKDVELRCDPISGHTALYWYRQSLGQGLEFLIYFQGNSAPDKSGLPSDRFSAERTGGSVSTLTIQRTQQEDSAVYLCASSLRGQGYEKLFFGSGTQLSVL.